This entry lists 30 T cell receptor beta chains sequenced from one sample in a study of blood T cells in healthy people across ages. It was with a sample-barcoded 5' primer and a J-beta primer mix that a second PCR of about 6 to 12 cycles was run. In TCRdb, the 5' RACE reads were re-called with MiXCR into one record per CDR3 protein. The profile shows around 1,000,000 distinct CDR3 sequences, approximately 25% of them singletons. These data were also filed under a second study, of T cells of mothers and their children.

Material: blood. Receptors originate from a girl aged 2-15 years in good health.

The chain carries TRBV12-3 or TRBV12-4 and TRBJ2-5; 7 bases are shared with TRBD1. After removal of 5 bases from V and 2 bases from J, the junction contained 11 bases not matched to a gene. CDR3 length equals 16 residues. CDR3 nucleotides: TGTGCCAGCAGTACGCCAAGACAGGGACCACAAGAGACCCAGTACTTC. Translating gives CASSTPRQGPQETQYF.

There are a few counts of this clonotype. At one of its ends the junction is not consistent with the germline gene, which may arise from a read error. The V call is TRBV29-1, the J call TRBJ2-1; D perhaps matches TRBD1 (6 bases). This CDR3 contains 12 residues. CDR1 is SQVTM, CDR2 ANQGSEA, per germline. The CDR3: CSVEDTGHEQFF. CDR3 nucleotides: TGCAGCGTGGAAGATACAGGGCATGAGCAGTTCTTC.

This clonotype turned up a few times. The chain combines TRBV7-9 with TRBJ1-2; 7 positions agree with TRBD1. This CDR3 region has 15 residues. The junction had 2 bases not matched to a gene; V was cut back by 1 base and J by 0 bases. From germline, CDR1 is SEHNR and CDR2 FQNEAQ (reference sequence). The CDR3: CASSLDGTANYGYTF. The CDR3 nucleotides are TGTGCCAGCAGCTTAGACGGGACAGCTAACTATGGCTACACCTTC. Full variable domain (remainder filled in from reference TRBV7-9 and TRBJ1-2): DTGVSQNPRHKITKRGQNVTFRCDPISEHNRLYWYRQTLGQGPEFLTYFQNEAQLEKSRLLSDRFSAERPKGSFSTLEIQRTEQGDSAMYLCASSLDGTANYGYTFGSGTRLTVV.

The chain is built from TRBV5-1 and TRBJ2-3, with 12 bases fitting TRBD2. CDR1 is SGHRS and CDR2 is YFSETQ in the germline V gene. CDR3 length equals 15 residues. Germline trimming cut 5 bases from V and 6 bases from J; bases unmatched to any gene: 7. CDR3 sequence: CASSRLAGAVDTQYF. As DNA, the CDR3 is TGCGCCAGCAGTCGACTAGCGGGGGCTGTCGATACGCAGTATTTT. Combining the CDR3 with reference TRBV5-1 and TRBJ2-3 gives the whole variable domain KAGVTQTPRYLIKTRGQQVTLSCSPISGHRSVSWYQQTPGQGLQFLFEYFSETQRNKGNFPGRFSGRQFSNSRSEMNVSTLELGDSALYLCASSRLAGAVDTQYFGPGTRLTVL.

This clonotype was seen many times. The chain couples TRBV27 to TRBJ2-7; weak D call: TRBD2 (7 bases). Trimming removed 4 bases from V and 4 bases from J, with 11 bases in between. The CDR3 consists of 13 residues. The V gene's germline CDR1 is MNHEY and CDR2 SMNVEV (reference sequence). CDR3 coding DNA: TGTGCCAGCAGTTCCGGGGGGCCATACGAGCAGTACTTC. Its translation: CASSSGGPYEQYF.

V usage is TRBV7-2 and J usage is TRBJ2-4, with D tentatively TRBD2 (5 bases). The CDR3 runs 14 residues. CDR1 and CDR2 (germline): SGHTA, FQGNSA. Trimming pared 6 bases from V and 5 bases from J, leaving 14 bases between. The CDR3 reads CASRVDGVENIQYF. Here the CDR3 DNA reads TGTGCCAGCAGGGTGGACGGGGTGGAAAACATTCAGTACTTC.

The chain combines TRBV10-3 with TRBJ2-5; D remains ambiguous. The J call may be incorrect, as the DNA end agrees better with TRBJ2-1. The CDR3 runs 12 residues. Germline loops: CDR1 ENHRY, CDR2 SYGVKD. The CDR3 DNA reads as TGTGCCATCAGTGTCGATGTGGTGGGGCAGTTCTTC. This encodes CAISVDVVGQFF.

This clonotype was recorded a few times. The chain joins TRBV6-5 to TRBJ2-5; the D gene is possibly TRBD2 (6 bases). The J call could be wrong; TRBJ2-1 is a better fit for the DNA end. Germline assignment: CDR1 MNHEY and CDR2 SVGAGI. The CDR3 runs 12 residues. The CDR3 nucleotides are TGTGCCAGCAGTTACCGGGGACTTGAGCAGTTCTTC. Translation gives CASSYRGLEQFF.

V usage is TRBV20-1 and J usage is TRBJ2-3; TRBD2 agrees at 10 bases. The CDR3 consists of 16 residues. J lost 0 bases, V lost 6 bases, and 9 bases had no gene match. CDR1 and CDR2 (germline): DFQATT, SNEGSKA (reference sequence). CDR3 region: CSAPATSGASTDTQYF. The DNA for the CDR3 is TGCAGTGCCCCAGCCACTAGCGGGGCTAGCACAGATACGCAGTATTTT.

This clonotype occurred a few times. V usage is TRBV5-1 and J usage is TRBJ1-1; D is unresolved. V was shortened by 9 bases and J by 5 bases, with 17 bases between the two germline ends. The CDR3 spans 13 residues. The V gene's germline CDR1 is SGHRS and CDR2 YFSETQ. CDR3 amino acids: CATKMDDRTEAFF. CDR3 DNA sequence: TGCGCCACCAAAATGGACGATCGAACTGAAGCTTTCTTT.

Only a few counts were recorded for this clonotype. A junction end diverges from the germline sequence, so it may reflect a read error. This chain links TRBV2 with TRBJ2-2, with 10 bases matching TRBD1. The CDR3 contains 15 residues. CDR1 SNHLY and CDR2 FYNNEI come from the germline V gene. The CDR3 sequence is CASREGQGVTGELFF. The CDR3 bases are TGTGCCAGCAGGGAAGGACAGGGGGTTACCGGGGAGCTGTTTTTT. Filled out from reference TRBV2 and TRBJ2-2, the complete variable domain reads EPEVTQTPSHQVTQMGQEVILRCVPISNHLYFYWYRQILGQKVEFLVSFYNNEISEKSEIFDDQFSVERPDGSNFTLKIRSTKLEDSAMYFCASREGQGVTGELFFGEGSRLTVL.

This chain connects TRBV29-1 to TRBJ2-5; TRBD2 matches 7 bases. Germline CDR1 reads SQVTM; CDR2 reads ANQGSEA. The CDR3 sequence is 13 residues long. V was pared by 6 bases and J by 5 bases, with 9 bases of the junction left unmatched. This chain's CDR3 is CSVRPQGGETQYF. In DNA, the CDR3 is TGCAGCGTCCGACCTCAGGGAGGGGAGACCCAGTACTTC.

In this sample, this clonotype turned up a few times. The chain has TRBV6-5 and TRBJ1-5, with 7 nucleotides matching TRBD1. The ends lost 6 bases at V and 4 bases at J; junction bases unmatched: 6. Germline values: CDR1 MNHEY, CDR2 SVGAGI. This CDR3 region has 14 residues. CDR3 nucleotide sequence: TGTGCCAGCAGCTGGACAGGCCGAAATCAGCCCCAGCATTTT. Its protein product is CASSWTGRNQPQHF.

This clonotype has just a few counts. V usage is TRBV21-1 and J usage is TRBJ2-5; the table assigns TRBD1, which was not confirmed against the DNA. The J call is in doubt because the DNA end fits TRBJ2-7 better. TRBV21-1 is listed as a pseudogene. This CDR3 is 14 amino acids long. For the CDR3, the DNA is TGTGCCAGAAACCTTGGGACAGTTCCCTACGAGCAGTACTTC. Residues: CARNLGTVPYEQYF.

The chain links TRBV20-1 to TRBJ2-3; the match to TRBD2 covers 8 bases. CDR1 and CDR2 from the germline V gene are DFQATT and SNEGSKA (reference sequence). The CDR3 runs to 15 residues. Trimming took 1 base from V and 1 from J; bases not matched to a gene: 4. The CDR3 sequence: CSARVSGLGTDTQYF. As DNA, the CDR3 is TGCAGTGCTAGAGTATCGGGACTAGGCACAGATACGCAGTATTTT.

The V call is TRBV20-1, the J call TRBJ1-2; the D gene is possibly TRBD1 (5 bases). The germline V and J ends were trimmed by 0 bases and 8 bases, with 19 bases remaining between them. Germline V gives CDR1 DFQATT, CDR2 SNEGSKA (reference sequence). This CDR3 has 15 residues. The CDR3 DNA is TGCAGTGCTAGAGATATTTTGATAGGGGCCGACGGCTACACCTTC. It codes for CSARDILIGADGYTF.

This clonotype came up many times. V gene TRBV7-6 combines with J gene TRBJ2-1; 12 bases match TRBD2. With V trimmed by 5 bases and J by 0 bases, 11 bases remained unmatched. CDR3 length: 19 amino acids. Germline V gives CDR1 SGHVS, CDR2 FNYEAQ. CDR3 residues: CASSRSLAGGESSYNEQFF. The CDR3 DNA is TGTGCCAGCAGCCGATCCCTAGCGGGAGGGGAAAGCTCCTACAATGAGCAGTTCTTC.

The chain combines TRBV29-1 with TRBJ2-5; tentative D call: TRBD2 (6 bases). The end of the DNA fits TRBJ2-7 better, so the J call may be wrong. The germline V gene encodes CDR1 SQVTM and CDR2 ANQGSEA. This CDR3 contains 13 residues. The CDR3 loop reads CSVRDLQSYEQYF. The CDR3 nucleotides read TGCAGCGTGAGGGACTTACAGTCCTACGAGCAGTACTTC.

V usage is TRBV10-3 and J usage is TRBJ2-5, with 8 bases aligning to TRBD1. The last part of the DNA fits TRBJ2-1 better; the J call may be wrong. There are 14 residues in the CDR3. Per germline, CDR1 ENHRY and CDR2 SYGVKD. CDR3: CAVLAQGARNEQFF. The CDR3 DNA reads TGTGCCGTGCTAGCCCAGGGGGCGAGAAATGAGCAGTTCTTC.

This clonotype was counted between two and nine times. The chain links TRBV14 to TRBJ2-1; 10 bases match TRBD1. The CDR3 totals 16 residues. CDR1 is SGHDN and CDR2 is FVKESK in the germline V gene. V gave up 5 bases and J gave up 8 bases; unmatched junction bases: 12. The CDR3 DNA sequence: TGTGCCAGCAGCACACGGACAGGGGGTTTCGTGGATGAGCAGTTCTTC. Translation: CASSTRTGGFVDEQFF.

The chain uses TRBV6-2 or TRBV6-3 and TRBJ2-5; TRBD2 is a possible D gene (6 bases). Deletions cut 0 bases from V and 2 bases from J, with 16 bases between. CDR1 MNHEY and CDR2 SVGEGT come from the germline V gene. There are 17 residues in the CDR3. The CDR3 DNA reads as TGTGCCAGCAGTTACTCCCCCGGGGGAGCGACACAAGAGACCCAGTACTTC. This translates into CASSYSPGGATQETQYF.

This clonotype appeared a few times. A read error is likely, as this CDR3 ends without the conserved phenylalanine or tryptophan. This CDR3 reads CSAGGNENIQYL. The CDR3 coding sequence is TGCAGTGCTGGGGGGAATGAAAACATTCAGTACCTC. The rearrangement links TRBV20-1 to TRBJ2-4; D may be TRBD2 (6 bases). V was cut by 5 bases and J by 5 bases, with 10 bases left in between. The CDR3 is 12 residues long. CDR1 is DFQATT and CDR2 is SNEGSKA in the germline V gene (reference sequence).

This clonotype was seen repeatedly, ten times or more. The rearrangement links TRBV20-1 to TRBJ2-1; 8 nucleotides match TRBD2. The CDR3 is 14 residues long. Germline trimming cut 6 bases from V and 8 bases from J; bases unmatched to any gene: 12. Germline-derived CDR1 and CDR2 are DFQATT and SNEGSKA (reference sequence). This CDR3 is CSATVGRAGDEQFF. As DNA, the CDR3 is TGCAGTGCGACCGTCGGGAGGGCTGGAGATGAGCAGTTCTTC.

This clonotype occurred many times. The CDR3 loop reads CASGRTGTGNTIYF. In DNA form, the CDR3 reads TGTGCCAGCGGTCGGACAGGGACGGGAAACACCATATATTTT. V is TRBV28 and J is TRBJ1-3, with 8 bases matching TRBD1. Germline V gives CDR1 MDHEN, CDR2 SYDVKM. The CDR3 extends over 14 amino acids. The J segment lost 4 bases and the V segment lost 8 bases, leaving 7 bases of the junction unmatched.

This clonotype was seen once. J is TRBJ1-2 and V is TRBV20-1; unclear D gene. The V end lost 6 bases, the J end lost 6 bases, and 20 bases lay between the germline ends. Germline CDR1 DFQATT, CDR2 SNEGSKA (reference sequence). The CDR3 sequence is 14 residues long. Here the CDR3 DNA reads TGCAGTGCGGGAAAAGATGAAGCTATCCATGGCTACACCTTC. Translated: CSAGKDEAIHGYTF.

This clonotype was seen only a few times. In DNA, the CDR3 is TGCGCCAGCAGCCAAGATTTACCCAGCAATGAGCAGTTCTTC. Translating gives CASSQDLPSNEQFF. The chain couples TRBV4-3 to TRBJ2-1; no clear D. V lost 0 bases to trimming and J lost 6 bases, with 9 bases between them. Germline V CDR1 and CDR2: LGHNA, YSLEER. The CDR3 contains 14 residues.

This clonotype was counted a few times. The chain combines TRBV6-1 with TRBJ2-6, with D hard to call. This CDR3 contains 12 residues. Trimming shortened V by 8 bases and J by 5 bases, and 7 bases separated the two germline ends. Per germline, CDR1 MNHNS and CDR2 SASEGT. The CDR3 is CASLKWANVLTF. The CDR3 DNA sequence: TGTGCCAGCTTAAAGTGGGCCAACGTCCTGACTTTC.

This clonotype was detected a few times. Here the CDR3 DNA reads TGTGCCAGCAGTTTCGCTCTGGGGGGCTACACCTTC. This translates into CASSFALGGYTF. V usage is TRBV12-3 or TRBV12-4 and J usage is TRBJ1-2; no reliable D call. Trimming left V 3 bases short and J 8 bases short, with 10 bases between. The length of the CDR3 is 12 residues.

The chain recombines TRBV5-1 with TRBJ2-1; the D is unclear. Germline values: CDR1 SGHRS, CDR2 YFSETQ. V shed 0 bases and J shed 6 bases, with 10 bases lying between them. The CDR3 covers 14 residues. The chain's CDR3 is CASSLEGPVNEQFF. CDR3 bases: TGCGCCAGCAGCTTGGAAGGACCAGTCAATGAGCAGTTCTTC.

The chain joins TRBV4-1 to TRBJ2-5; D possibly matches TRBD1 or TRBD2 (5 bases each). Germline-derived CDR1 and CDR2 are MGHRA and YSYEKL. The CDR3 is 15 residues long. Trimming stripped 5 bases from V and 4 bases from J, with 17 bases between. For the CDR3, the DNA is TGCGCCAGCAGCTCCTTCGGATCCGGGGCAGAGACCCAGTACTTC. Residues: CASSSFGSGAETQYF.